The T cell receptor (beta chain) under discussion was sequenced for a study of blood T cell repertoires in COVID-19 (dated by TCRdb to between 2020 and 2021). Broadly, across the study: Samples from collaborators originated in the United States, Italy and Spain and spanned both the acute and convalescent phases of COVID-19. The repertoires were released in a freely available public database meant as a resource for research on the immune response to SARS-CoV-2. Where available, HLA class I and class II types were taken from metadata supplied by the sample provider and were not determined by assay-based typing. Subjects who had been exposed to COVID-19, were actively infected with it, or had recovered from it provided the deeply sampled blood TCRbeta repertoires that made up the dataset. The material from the prospective study consisted of cDNA or gDNA derived from T cells, B-cell-depleted T cells, or PBMCs. A de-identified subject ID, COVID-19 status, age in years and sex were almost always included in the sample metadata. The samples were drawn from the first 160 participants of the ongoing ImmuneRACE study and from 1,254 subjects provided by 6 global collaborators.

The count of this clone is one. What this receptor recognizes is not known. No qualities accompany the bases; no much larger clone lies one base away. Results the study describes overall, beyond this receptor: How much clinical and demographic metadata was included differed by source and by participant, and the metadata was provided uncurated.

Enrolling through a virtual design, the prospective study's participants ranged in age from about 18 to 100 years and lived across 24 United States geographic areas. Cohort assignment in the prospective study relied on participant-reported clinical history from a screening survey and a study questionnaire. ImmuneRACE Cohort 3 recovered participants were defined by two consecutive negative NP/OP PCR tests, healthcare professional clearance, or symptom resolution. In the prospective study, whole blood, serum and a nasopharyngeal or oropharyngeal swab were collected from each participant by mobile phlebotomists. Participants in the prospective study had the option to provide additional blood draws and questionnaires over a roughly 2-month period. Prospective study blood samples were shipped either frozen or at room temperature before DNA extraction. The immunoSEQ Assay, a bias-controlled multiplex PCR, was used to amplify TCRbeta CDR3 regions from genomic DNA. Concerning the study's data processing: Within the assay, amplification of reference gene primers was used to estimate how many nucleated cells each sample contained. To quantify the absolute abundance of each unique TCRbeta CDR3 rearrangement, sequence reads were collapsed and filtered. For each sample, productive Simpson clonality was calculated as the square root of Simpson's diversity index across productive rearrangements. TCRdb took over this immuneACCESS table, retaining in-frame rearrangements with V and J assigned. Such tables are incomplete; in checked studies, under half of the missing clones stem from an unresolved V gene, and the remainder is unexplained. V and J calls and clone size come straight from that table; D and trimming were deduced from the DNA. The sample profile shows about 300,000 clones; 70% to 90% of them were found once. The ten largest clones represent approximately 5.4% of the sample.

The CDR3, cysteine through phenylalanine, is 14 amino acids long. The sequence is cut down to CDR3 DNA, 42 bases in frame from base 1. The junction shows trimming of 5 bases on V and 0 bases on J, plus 10 bases between the germline ends. CDR1 and CDR2, looked up from the germline V gene, are SGHAT and FQNNGV. The V gene is TRBV11-2 and the J gene is TRBJ1-1; D gene: possibly TRBD1, on 6 matching bases. The source material was PBMCs or T cells enriched from blood (not recorded which). This clonotype was obtained from a woman aged 25-40 years who had recovered from COVID-19. The bases read TGTGCCAGCAGCAAGACAGGAATGAACACTGAAGCTTTCTTT. Its translation reads: CASSKTGMNTEAFF.